This TCR beta chain was captured by sequencing in a study of T cell responses to AZD1222 COVID-19 vaccine. Between the trimmed V and J ends, which lost 2 bases and 5 bases, there was a span of 6 bases. This CDR3 is built from 12 residues. Germline assignment: CDR1 KGHSH and CDR2 LQKENI. Assay: immunoSEQ multiplex PCR; the TCRdb copy retains only in-frame clones and omits some. The sample records 80,000 to 100,000 clones, 75% to 95% being singletons. Both about-4-week and about-12-week second-dose recipients were combined. Study-level findings and limits: Among AZD1222 vaccinees, only six or seven were seropositive at baseline. Clonal diversity may have been underestimated in mostly white British donors.

A word on this clone: The antigen remains unidentified. The sample carries other DNA sequences with the same CDR3.

The sample in question was peripheral blood, obtained 28 days after the second AZD1222 dose. This sequence was found in an adult who received the AZD1222 COVID-19 vaccine. This chain uses TRBV18 with TRBJ1-2; D remains unclear. CDR3 nucleotides: TGTGCCAGCTCACCAGGGAATTATGGCTACACCTTC. Its translation: CASSPGNYGYTF.